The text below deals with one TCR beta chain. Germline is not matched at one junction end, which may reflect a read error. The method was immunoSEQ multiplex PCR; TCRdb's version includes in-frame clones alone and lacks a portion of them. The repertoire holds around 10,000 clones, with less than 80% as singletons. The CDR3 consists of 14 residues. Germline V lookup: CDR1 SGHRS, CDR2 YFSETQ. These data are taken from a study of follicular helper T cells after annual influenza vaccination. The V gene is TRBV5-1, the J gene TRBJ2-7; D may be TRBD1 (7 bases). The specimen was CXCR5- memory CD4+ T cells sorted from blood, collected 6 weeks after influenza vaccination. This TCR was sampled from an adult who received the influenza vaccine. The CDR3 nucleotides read TGCACCAGCAGCTTTACAGGGGAGGCCTACGAGCAGTACTTC. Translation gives CTSSFTGEAYEQYF.